This TCR beta chain was observed in a study of identical twins. General study results and limits: Zero-insertion analyses were open to partial confounding by invariant MAIT and iNKT cells.

This CDR3 comprises 16 residues. V was cut by 4 bases and J by 4 bases, with 14 bases left in between. The germline V gene has CDR1 LGHDT and CDR2 YNNKEL (reference sequence). In regard to this clonotype: Its matching antigen is unknown.

Template switching supplied a universal primer site; unique molecular identifiers were carried on the cDNA. TCRdb passed the 5' RACE reads through MiXCR, listing each CDR3 protein once. This sample has 240,000 or so distinct CDR3 sequences; roughly 13% occur once, and the top ten carry 3.5% to 4.5%. These data are also associated with another study on yellow fever vaccine responses in identical twins. This second study says: As reported, the vaccine T cell response of twins seemed partly convergent and partly personalized.

V is TRBV3-1 and J is TRBJ2-6; a possible D gene is TRBD2 (6 bases). The source of this sequence is a woman aged 18-30 years in good health. The material sequenced was memory (CD45RO+) T cells sorted from blood. CDR3 sequence reads: CASSPSGLWGANVLTF. CDR3 bases: TGTGCCAGCAGCCCCAGCGGGCTCTGGGGGGCCAACGTCCTGACTTTC.